The sequence of this TCR beta chain was determined in a study of T cell responses to AZD1222 COVID-19 vaccine. Study findings and constraints: Among those given AZD1222, only 6 or 7 were seropositive at baseline. Unmutated variant regions are reportedly targeted by nearly half of spike-specific TCRs. Repertoires were obtained solely post-peak T cell response. Spike-specific TCR repertoires showed rising breadth and depth after two AZD1222 doses.

V gave up 7 bases and J gave up 0 bases; unmatched junction bases: 9. The CDR3 loop spans 15 amino acids. The germline V gene encodes CDR1 ENHRY and CDR2 SYGVKD. A note on this clone: Its antigen is not known.

Libraries were prepared by immunoSEQ multiplex PCR; TCRdb keeps only in-frame clonotypes and omits some of them. The sample carries about 100,000 clones, roughly 87% recorded once. The rearrangement joins TRBV10-3 to TRBJ2-7, with TRBD1 matching over 7 bases. This sample comprised peripheral blood, obtained on day 0 of AZD1222 vaccination. This TCR came from an adult in good health. The CDR3 bases are TGTGCCATCAAACGGGACAGTTCCTCCTCCTACGAGCAGTACTTC. Its protein product is CAIKRDSSSSYEQYF.